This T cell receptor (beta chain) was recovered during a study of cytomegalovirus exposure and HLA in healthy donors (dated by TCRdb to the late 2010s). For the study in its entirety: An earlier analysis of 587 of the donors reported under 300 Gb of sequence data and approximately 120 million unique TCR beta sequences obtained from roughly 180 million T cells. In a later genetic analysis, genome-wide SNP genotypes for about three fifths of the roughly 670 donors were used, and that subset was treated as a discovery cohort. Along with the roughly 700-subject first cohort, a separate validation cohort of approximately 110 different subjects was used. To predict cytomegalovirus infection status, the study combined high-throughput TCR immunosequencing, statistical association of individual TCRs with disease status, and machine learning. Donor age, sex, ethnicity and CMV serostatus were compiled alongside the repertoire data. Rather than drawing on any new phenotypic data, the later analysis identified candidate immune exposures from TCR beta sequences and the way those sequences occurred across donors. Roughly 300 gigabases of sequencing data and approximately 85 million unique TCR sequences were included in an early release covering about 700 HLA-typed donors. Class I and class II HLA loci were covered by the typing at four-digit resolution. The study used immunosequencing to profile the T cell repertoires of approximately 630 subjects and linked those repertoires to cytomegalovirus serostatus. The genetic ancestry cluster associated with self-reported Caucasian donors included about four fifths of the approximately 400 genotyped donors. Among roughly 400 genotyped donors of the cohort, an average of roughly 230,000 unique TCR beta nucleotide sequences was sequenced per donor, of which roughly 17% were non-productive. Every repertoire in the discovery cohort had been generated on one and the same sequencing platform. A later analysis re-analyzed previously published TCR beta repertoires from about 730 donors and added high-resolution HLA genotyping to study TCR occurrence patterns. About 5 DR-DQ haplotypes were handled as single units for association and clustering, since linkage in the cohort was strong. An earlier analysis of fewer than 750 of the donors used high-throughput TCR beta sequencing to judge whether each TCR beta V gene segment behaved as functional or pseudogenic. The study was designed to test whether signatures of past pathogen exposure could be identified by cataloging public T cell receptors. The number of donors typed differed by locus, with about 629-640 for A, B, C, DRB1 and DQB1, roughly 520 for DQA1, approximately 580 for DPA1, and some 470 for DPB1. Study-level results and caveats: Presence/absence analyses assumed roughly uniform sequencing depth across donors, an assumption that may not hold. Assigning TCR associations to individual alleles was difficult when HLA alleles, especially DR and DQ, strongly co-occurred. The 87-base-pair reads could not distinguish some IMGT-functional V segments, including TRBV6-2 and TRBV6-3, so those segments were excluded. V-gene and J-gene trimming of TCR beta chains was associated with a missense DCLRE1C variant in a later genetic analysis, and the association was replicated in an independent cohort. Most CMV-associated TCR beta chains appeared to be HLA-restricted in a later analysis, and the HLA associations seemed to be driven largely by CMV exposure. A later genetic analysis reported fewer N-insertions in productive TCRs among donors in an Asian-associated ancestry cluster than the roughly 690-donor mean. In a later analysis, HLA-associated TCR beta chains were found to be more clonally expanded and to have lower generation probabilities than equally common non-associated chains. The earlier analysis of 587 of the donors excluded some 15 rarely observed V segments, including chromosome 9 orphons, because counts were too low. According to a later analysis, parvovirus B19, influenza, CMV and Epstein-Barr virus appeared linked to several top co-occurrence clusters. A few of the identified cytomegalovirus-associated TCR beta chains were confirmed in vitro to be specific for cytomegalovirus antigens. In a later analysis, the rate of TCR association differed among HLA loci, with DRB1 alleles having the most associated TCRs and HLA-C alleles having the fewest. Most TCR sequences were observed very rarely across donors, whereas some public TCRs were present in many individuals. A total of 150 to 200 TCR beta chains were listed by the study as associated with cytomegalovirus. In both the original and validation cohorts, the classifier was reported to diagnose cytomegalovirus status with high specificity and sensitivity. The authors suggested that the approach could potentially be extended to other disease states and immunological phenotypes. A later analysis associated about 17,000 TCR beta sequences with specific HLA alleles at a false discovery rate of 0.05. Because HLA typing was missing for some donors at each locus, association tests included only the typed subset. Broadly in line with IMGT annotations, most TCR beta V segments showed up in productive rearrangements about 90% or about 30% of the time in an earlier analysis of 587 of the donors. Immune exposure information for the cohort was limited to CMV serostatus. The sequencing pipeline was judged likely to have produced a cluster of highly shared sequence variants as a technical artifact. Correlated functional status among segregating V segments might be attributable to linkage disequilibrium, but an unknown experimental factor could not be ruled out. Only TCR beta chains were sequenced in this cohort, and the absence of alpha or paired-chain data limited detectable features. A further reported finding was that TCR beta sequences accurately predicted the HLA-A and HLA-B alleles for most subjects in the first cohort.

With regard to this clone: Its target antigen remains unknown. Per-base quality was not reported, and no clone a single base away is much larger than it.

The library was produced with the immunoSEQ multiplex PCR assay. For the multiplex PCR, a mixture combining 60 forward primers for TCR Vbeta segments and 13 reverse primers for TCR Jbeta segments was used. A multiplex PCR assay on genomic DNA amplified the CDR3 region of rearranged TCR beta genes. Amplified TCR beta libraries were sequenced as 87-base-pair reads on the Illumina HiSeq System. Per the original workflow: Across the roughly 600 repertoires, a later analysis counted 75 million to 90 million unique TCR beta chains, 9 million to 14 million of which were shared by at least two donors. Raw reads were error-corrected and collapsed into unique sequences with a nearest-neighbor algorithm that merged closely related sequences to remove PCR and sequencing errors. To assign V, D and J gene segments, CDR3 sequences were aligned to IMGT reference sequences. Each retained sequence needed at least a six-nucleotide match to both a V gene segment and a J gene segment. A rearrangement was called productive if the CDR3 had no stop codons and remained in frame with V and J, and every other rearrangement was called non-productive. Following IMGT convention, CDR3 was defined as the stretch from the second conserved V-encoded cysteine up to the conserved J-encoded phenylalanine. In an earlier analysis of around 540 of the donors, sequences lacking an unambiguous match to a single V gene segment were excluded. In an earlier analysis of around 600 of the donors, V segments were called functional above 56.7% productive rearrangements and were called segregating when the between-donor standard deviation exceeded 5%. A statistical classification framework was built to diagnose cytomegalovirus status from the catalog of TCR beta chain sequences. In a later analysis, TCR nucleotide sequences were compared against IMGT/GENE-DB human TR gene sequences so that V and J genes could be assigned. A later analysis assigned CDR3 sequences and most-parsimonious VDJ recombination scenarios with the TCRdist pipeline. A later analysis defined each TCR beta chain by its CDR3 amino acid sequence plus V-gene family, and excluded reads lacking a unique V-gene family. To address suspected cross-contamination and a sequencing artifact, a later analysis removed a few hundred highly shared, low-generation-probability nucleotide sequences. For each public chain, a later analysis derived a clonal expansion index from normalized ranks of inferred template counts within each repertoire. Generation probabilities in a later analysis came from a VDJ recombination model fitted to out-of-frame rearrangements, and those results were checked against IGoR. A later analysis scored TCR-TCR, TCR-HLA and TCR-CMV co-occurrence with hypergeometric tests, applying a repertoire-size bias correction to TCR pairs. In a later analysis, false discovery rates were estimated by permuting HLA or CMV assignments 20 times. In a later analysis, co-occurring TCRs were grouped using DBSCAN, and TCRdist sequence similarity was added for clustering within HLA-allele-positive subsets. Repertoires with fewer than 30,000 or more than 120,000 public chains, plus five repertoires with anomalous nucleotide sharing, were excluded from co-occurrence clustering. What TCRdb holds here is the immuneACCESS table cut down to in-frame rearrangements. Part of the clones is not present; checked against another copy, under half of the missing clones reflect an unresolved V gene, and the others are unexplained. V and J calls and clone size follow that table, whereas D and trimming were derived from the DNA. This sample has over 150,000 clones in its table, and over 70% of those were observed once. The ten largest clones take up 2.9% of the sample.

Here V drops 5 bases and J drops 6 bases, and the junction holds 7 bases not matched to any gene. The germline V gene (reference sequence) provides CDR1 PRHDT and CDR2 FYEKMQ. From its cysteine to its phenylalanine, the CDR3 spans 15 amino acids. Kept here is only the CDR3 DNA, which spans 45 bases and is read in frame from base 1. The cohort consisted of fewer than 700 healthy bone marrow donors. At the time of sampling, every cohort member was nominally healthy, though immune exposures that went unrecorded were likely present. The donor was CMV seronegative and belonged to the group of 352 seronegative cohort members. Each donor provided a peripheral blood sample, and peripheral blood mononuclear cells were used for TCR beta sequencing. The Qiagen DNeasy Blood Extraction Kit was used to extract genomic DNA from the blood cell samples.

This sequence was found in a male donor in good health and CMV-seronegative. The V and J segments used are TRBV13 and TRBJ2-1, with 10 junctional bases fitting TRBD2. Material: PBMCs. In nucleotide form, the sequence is TGTGCCAGCAGCCAGCTAGCGGGAGATTTCAATGAGCAGTTCTTC. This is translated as CASSQLAGDFNEQFF.